What follows is one TCR beta chain and its context. V was clipped by 2 bases and J by 2 bases, with 7 bases between them. The CDR3 loop spans 13 amino acids. CDR1 is SGHTA and CDR2 is FQGNSA in the germline V gene. In the study's own analysis: Amplifying reference gene primers gave estimates of nucleated cell counts. Clones were sequenced by immunoSEQ multiplex PCR, and TCRdb holds only the in-frame ones, with some missing. V and J calls and clone size are given by that table; D and trimming were obtained from the DNA. Seen here are around 250,000 clones, approximately 85% observed once, and the top ten hold approximately 2%. These data belong to a study of blood T cell repertoires in COVID-19. Study summary: From the United States, Italy and Spain came samples of acute and convalescent COVID-19. From T cells, B-cell-depleted T cells, or PBMCs came the material, which was cDNA or gDNA.

Assignment of participants to cohorts was predicated upon participant-reported clinical history. The sequencing input was PBMCs or T cells enriched from blood (not recorded which). This sequence was found in a woman between 50 and 59 years old who had recovered from COVID-19. The chain is built from TRBV7-2 and TRBJ2-7; no reliable D call. CDR3 nucleotides: TGTGCCAGCAGCTTATCACTGGCCTACGAGCAGTACTTC. It codes for CASSLSLAYEQYF.